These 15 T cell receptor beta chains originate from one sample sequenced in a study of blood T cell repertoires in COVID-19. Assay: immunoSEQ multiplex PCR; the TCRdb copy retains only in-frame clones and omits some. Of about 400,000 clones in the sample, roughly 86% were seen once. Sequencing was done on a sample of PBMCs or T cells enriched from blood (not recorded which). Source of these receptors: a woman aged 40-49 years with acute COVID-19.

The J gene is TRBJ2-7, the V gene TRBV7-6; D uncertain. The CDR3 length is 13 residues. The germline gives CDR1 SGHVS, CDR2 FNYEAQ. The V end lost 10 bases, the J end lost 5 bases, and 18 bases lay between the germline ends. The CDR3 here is CATSDSPLNEQYF. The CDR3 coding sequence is TGTGCCACCTCCGACTCCCCCTTGAACGAGCAGTACTTC.

DNA of the CDR3: TGTGCCAGTAGTATAAGGCTCCAGGGAGGTCAGCCCCAGCATTTT. This encodes CASSIRLQGGQPQHF. The chain recombines TRBV19 with TRBJ1-5; maybe TRBD1 (5 bases). V dropped 2 bases and J dropped 6 bases, with 14 bases sitting between them. CDR3 length: 15 residues. Germline-derived CDR1 and CDR2 are LNHDA and SQIVND (reference sequence).

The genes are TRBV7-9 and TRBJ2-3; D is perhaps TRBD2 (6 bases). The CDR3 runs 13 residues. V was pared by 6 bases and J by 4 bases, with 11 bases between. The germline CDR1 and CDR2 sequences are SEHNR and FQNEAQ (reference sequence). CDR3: CASSHGGSDTQYF. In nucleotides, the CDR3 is TGTGCCAGCAGTCATGGGGGGTCAGATACGCAGTATTTT.

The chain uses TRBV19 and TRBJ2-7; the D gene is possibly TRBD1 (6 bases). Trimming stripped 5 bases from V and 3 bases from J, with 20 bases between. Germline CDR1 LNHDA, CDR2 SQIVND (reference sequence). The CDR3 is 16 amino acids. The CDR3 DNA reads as TGTGCCAGTAGTCCCCACGACAGGTTCGCCGACTACGAGCAGTACTTC. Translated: CASSPHDRFADYEQYF.

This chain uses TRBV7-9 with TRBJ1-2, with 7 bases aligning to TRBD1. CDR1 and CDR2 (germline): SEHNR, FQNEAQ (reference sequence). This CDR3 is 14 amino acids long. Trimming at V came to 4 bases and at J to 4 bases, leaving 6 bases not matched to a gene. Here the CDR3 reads CASSSIGTVYGYTF. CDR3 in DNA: TGTGCCAGCAGCTCCATCGGGACAGTCTATGGCTACACCTTC.

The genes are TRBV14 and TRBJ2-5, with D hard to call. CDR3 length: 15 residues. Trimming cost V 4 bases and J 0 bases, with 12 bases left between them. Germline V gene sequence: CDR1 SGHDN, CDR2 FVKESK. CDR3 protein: CASSRLYWYQETQYF. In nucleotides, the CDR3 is TGTGCCAGCAGCCGCCTCTATTGGTACCAAGAGACCCAGTACTTC.

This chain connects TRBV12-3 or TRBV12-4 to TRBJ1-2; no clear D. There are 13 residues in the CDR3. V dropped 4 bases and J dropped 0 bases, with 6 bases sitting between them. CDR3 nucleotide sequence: TGTGCCAGCAGTTCGAGGACTAACTATGGCTACACCTTC. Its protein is CASSSRTNYGYTF.

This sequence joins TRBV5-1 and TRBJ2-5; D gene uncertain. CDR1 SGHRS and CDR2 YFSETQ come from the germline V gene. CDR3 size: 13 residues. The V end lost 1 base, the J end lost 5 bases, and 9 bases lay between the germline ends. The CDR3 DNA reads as TGCGCCAGCAGCTTGTTTGTTATGGAGACCCAGTACTTC. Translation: CASSLFVMETQYF.

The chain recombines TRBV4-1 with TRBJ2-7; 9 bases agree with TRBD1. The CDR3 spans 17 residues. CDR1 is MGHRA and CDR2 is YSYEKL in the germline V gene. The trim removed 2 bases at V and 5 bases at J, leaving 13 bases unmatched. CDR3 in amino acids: CASSQRTQRQGDNEQYF. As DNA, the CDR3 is TGCGCCAGCAGCCAAAGAACCCAAAGACAGGGGGACAACGAGCAGTACTTC.

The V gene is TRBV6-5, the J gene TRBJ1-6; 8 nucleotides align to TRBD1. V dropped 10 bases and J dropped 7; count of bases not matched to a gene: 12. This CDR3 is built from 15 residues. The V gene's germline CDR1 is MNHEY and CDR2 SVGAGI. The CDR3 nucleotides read TGTGCCACGATCTCGGACAGGGCAAACAATTCACCCCTCCACTTT. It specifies CATISDRANNSPLHF.

The CDR3 reads CASSFRAGDGYTF. In nucleotides, the CDR3 is TGTGCCAGCAGTTTTCGGGCAGGGGATGGCTACACCTTC. The chain couples TRBV12-3 or TRBV12-4 to TRBJ1-2, with a tentative D call TRBD1 (6 bases). This CDR3 region has 13 residues. With 3 bases removed from V and 6 bases from J, the gap between germline ends came to 11 bases.

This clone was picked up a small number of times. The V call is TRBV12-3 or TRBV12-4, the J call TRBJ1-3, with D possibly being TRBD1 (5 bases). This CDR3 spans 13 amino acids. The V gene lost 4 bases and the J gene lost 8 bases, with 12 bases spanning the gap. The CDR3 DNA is TGTGCCAGCAGTTCATACGGGGGGGACACCATATATTTT. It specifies CASSSYGGDTIYF.

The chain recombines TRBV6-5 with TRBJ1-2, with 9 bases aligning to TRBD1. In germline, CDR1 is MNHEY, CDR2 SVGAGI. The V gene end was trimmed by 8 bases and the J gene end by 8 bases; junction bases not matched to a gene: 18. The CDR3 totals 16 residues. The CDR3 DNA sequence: TGTGCCAGCTGTTTTACAGGGGGCGCTGGGGGGAGGGGCTACACCTTC. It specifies CASCFTGGAGGRGYTF.

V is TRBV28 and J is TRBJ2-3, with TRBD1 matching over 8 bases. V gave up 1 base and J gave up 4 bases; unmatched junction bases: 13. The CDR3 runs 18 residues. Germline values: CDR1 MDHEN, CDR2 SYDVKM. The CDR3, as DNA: TGTGCCAGCAGTTTATTCGCCGGGGGAGCAGGGGGCCCAGATACGCAGTATTTT. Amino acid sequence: CASSLFAGGAGGPDTQYF.

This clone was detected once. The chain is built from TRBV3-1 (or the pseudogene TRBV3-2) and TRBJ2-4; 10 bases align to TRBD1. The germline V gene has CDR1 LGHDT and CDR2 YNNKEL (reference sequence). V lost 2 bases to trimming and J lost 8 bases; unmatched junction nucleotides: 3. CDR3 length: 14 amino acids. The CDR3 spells CASSQRTGGYIQYF. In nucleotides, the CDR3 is TGTGCCAGCAGCCAAAGGACAGGGGGATACATTCAGTACTTC.